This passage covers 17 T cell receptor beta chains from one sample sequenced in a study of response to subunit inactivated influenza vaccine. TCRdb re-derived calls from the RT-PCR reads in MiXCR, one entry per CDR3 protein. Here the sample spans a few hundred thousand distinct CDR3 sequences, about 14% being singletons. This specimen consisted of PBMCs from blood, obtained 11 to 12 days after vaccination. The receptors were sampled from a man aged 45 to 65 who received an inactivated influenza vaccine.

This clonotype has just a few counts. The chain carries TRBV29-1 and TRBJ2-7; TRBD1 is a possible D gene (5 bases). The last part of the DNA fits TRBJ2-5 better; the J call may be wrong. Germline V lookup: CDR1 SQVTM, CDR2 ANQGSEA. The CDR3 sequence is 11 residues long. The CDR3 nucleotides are TGCAGCGTCGGAGATACAGGGACCCAGTACTTC. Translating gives CSVGDTGTQYF.

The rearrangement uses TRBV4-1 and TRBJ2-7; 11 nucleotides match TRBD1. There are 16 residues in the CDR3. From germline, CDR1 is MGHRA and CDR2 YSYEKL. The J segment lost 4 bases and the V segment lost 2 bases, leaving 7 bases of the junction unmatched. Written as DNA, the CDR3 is TGCGCCAGCAGCCAACGGACAGGGGGCGCTTATTACGAGCAGTACTTC. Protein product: CASSQRTGGAYYEQYF.

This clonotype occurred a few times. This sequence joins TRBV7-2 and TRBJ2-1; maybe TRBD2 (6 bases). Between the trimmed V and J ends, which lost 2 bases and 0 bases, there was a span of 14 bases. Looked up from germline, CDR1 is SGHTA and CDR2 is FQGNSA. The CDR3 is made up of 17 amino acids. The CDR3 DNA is TGTGCCAGCAGCTTAAATACCGGGAGAGGCTCCTACAATGAGCAGTTCTTC. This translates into CASSLNTGRGSYNEQFF.

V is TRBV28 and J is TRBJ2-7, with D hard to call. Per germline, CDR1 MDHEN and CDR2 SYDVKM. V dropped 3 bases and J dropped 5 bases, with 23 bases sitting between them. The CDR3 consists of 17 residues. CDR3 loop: CASSFRPSVVLEHEQYF. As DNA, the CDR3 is TGTGCCAGCAGTTTTCGACCCTCAGTCGTCTTAGAGCACGAGCAGTACTTC.

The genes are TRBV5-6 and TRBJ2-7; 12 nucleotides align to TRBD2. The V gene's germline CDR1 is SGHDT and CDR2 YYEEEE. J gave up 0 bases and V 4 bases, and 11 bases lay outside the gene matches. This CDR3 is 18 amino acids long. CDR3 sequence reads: CASSASGRAYSSSYEQYF. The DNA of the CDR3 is TGTGCCAGCAGCGCTAGCGGGAGGGCCTATTCAAGCTCCTACGAGCAGTACTTC.

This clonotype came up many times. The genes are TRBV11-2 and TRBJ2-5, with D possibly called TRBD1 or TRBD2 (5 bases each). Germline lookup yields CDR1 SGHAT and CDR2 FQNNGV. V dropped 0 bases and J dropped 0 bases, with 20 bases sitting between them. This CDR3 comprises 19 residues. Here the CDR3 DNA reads TGTGCCAGCAGCTTAGATAGTGGTAGGGGACGGTGGTACCAAGAGACCCAGTACTTC. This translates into CASSLDSGRGRWYQETQYF.

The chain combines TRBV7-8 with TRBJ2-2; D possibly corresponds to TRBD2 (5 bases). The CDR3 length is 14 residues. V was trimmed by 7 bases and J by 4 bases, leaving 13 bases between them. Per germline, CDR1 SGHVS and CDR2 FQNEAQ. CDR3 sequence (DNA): TGTGCCAGCACTCGGGATGGTATCACCGGGGAGCTGTTTTTT. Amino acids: CASTRDGITGELFF.

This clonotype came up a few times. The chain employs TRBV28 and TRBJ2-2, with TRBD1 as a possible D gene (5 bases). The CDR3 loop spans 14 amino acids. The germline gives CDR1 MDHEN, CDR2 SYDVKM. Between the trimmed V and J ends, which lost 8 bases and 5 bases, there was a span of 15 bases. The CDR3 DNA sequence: TGTGCCAGCCTTGACAGCCACGCTACCGGGGAGCTGTTTTTT. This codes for CASLDSHATGELFF. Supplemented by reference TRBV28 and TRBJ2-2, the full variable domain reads DVKVTQSSRYLVKRTGEKVFLECVQDMDHENMFWYRQDPGLGLRLIYFSYDVKMKEKGDIPEGYSVSREKKERFSLILESASTNQTSMYLCASLDSHATGELFFGEGSRLTVL.

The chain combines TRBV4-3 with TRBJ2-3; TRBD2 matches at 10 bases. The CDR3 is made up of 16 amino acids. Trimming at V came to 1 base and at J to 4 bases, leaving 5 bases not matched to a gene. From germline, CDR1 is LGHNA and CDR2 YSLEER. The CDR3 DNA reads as TGCGCCAGCAGCCAAGCGGCTAGCGGGGGATCAGATACGCAGTATTTT. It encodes CASSQAASGGSDTQYF.

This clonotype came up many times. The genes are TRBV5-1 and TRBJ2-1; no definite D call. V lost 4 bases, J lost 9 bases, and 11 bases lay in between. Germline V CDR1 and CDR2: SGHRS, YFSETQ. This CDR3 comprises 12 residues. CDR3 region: CASSKANGEQFF. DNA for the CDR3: TGCGCCAGCAGCAAAGCGAACGGTGAGCAGTTCTTC.

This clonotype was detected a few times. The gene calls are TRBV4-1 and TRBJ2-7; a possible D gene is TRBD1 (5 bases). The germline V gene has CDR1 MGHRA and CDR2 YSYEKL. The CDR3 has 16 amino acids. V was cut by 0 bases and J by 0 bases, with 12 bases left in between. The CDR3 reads CASSQDVHRGSYEQYF. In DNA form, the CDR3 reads TGCGCCAGCAGCCAAGATGTACATAGGGGCTCCTACGAGCAGTACTTC.

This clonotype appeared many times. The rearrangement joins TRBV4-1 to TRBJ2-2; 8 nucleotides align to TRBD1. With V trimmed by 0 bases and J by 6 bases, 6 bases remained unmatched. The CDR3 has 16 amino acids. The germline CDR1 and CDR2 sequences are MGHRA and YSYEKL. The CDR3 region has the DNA TGCGCCAGCAGCCAAGACAGGGGGCTTAACTCCGGGGAGCTGTTTTTT. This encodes CASSQDRGLNSGELFF.

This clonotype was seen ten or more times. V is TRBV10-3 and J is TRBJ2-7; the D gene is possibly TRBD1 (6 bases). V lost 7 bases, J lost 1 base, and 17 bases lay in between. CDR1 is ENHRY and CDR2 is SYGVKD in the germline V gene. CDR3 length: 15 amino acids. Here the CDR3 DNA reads TGTGCCATCAATACTCAGGGGCAAAATTCCTACGAGCAGTACTTC. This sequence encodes CAINTQGQNSYEQYF.

The DNA of the CDR3 is TGCGCCAGCAGCACGACCGGGACTAGCCTCACAGATACGCAGTATTTT. Its protein is CASSTTGTSLTDTQYF. The chain uses TRBV5-1 and TRBJ2-3; 9 nucleotides agree with TRBD2. CDR3 size: 16 residues. Germline values: CDR1 SGHRS, CDR2 YFSETQ. The V segment lost 4 bases and the J segment 2 bases; nucleotides outside the gene matches: 8.

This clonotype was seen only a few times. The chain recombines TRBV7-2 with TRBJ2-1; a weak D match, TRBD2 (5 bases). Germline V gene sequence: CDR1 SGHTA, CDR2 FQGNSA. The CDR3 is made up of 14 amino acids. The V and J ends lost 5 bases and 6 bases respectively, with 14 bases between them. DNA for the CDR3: TGTGCCAGCAGCGGAGGACGCAATGTCAATGAGCAGTTCTTC. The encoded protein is CASSGGRNVNEQFF.

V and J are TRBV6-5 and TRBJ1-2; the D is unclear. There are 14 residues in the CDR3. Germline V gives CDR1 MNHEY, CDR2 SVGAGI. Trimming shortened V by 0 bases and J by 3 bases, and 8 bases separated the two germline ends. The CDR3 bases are TGTGCCAGCAGTTACTCCGGCCGGGACTATGGCTACACCTTC. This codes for CASSYSGRDYGYTF.

CDR3 sequence: CASSLISAGTPDQPQHF. The CDR3, as DNA: TGTGCCAGCAGCTTAATCTCCGCAGGGACCCCCGATCAGCCCCAGCATTTT. This chain joins TRBV7-2 and TRBJ1-5, with a possible D match to TRBD1 (5 bases). This CDR3 region has 17 residues. The germline CDR1 and CDR2 sequences are SGHTA and FQGNSA. Trimming took off 2 bases at V and 5 bases at J, with 19 bases between the two ends.